These 25 T cell receptor beta chains share one sample of origin, sequenced in a study of identical twins. TCRdb itself ran the 5' RACE reads through MiXCR, one entry per CDR3 protein. Among around 530,000 distinct CDR3 sequences listed, roughly 15% were seen once. Another study also made use of these data, one on yellow fever vaccine responses in identical twins.

The sequencing input was CD4+ T cells sorted from blood. The source is a woman between 18 and 29 years old in good health.

The rearrangement links TRBV5-5 to TRBJ2-3, with D possibly TRBD1 on 5 matching bases. The CDR3 length is 13 residues. Germline V gene lookup returns CDR1 SGHKS and CDR2 YYEKEE (reference sequence). V lost 4 bases, J lost 4 bases, and 10 bases lay in between. CDR3 amino acids: CASSPTGADTQYF. DNA for the CDR3: TGTGCCAGCAGCCCCACAGGCGCAGATACGCAGTATTTT.

This chain connects TRBV5-1 to TRBJ2-3, with a weak D call TRBD1 (5 bases). The germline gives CDR1 SGHRS, CDR2 YFSETQ. V was clipped by 3 bases and J by 2 bases, with 10 bases between them. CDR3 length equals 14 residues. CDR3 coding DNA: TGCGCCAGCAGCTGGGGCTCCGTCACAGATACGCAGTATTTT. It specifies CASSWGSVTDTQYF.

This clonotype was counted a few times. This rearrangement joins TRBV5-1 to TRBJ2-5; 7 nucleotides match TRBD1. The V segment lost 0 bases and the J segment 4 bases; nucleotides outside the gene matches: 9. The CDR3 loop spans 16 amino acids. Germline lookup yields CDR1 SGHRS and CDR2 YFSETQ. Written as DNA, the CDR3 is TGCGCCAGCAGCTTGGGACTGACAGGGAGTAGAGAGACCCAGTACTTC. Amino acids: CASSLGLTGSRETQYF.

This clonotype was recorded a few times. This rearrangement joins TRBV4-2 to TRBJ2-7; 10 nucleotides line up with TRBD2. The CDR3 runs to 15 residues. V was clipped by 2 bases and J by 6 bases; unmatched bases: 7. In germline, CDR1 is LGHNA, CDR2 YNFKEQ. The CDR3 here is CASSQHRTSGGEQYF. The CDR3 nucleotides read TGTGCCAGCAGCCAACACAGGACTAGCGGCGGCGAGCAGTACTTC.

This rearrangement joins TRBV4-1 to TRBJ2-2, with TRBD1 matching over 9 bases. With V trimmed by 3 bases and J by 2 bases, 4 bases remained unmatched. The CDR3 totals 16 residues. Germline V gives CDR1 MGHRA, CDR2 YSYEKL. The CDR3 protein is CASSHGQGRNTGELFF. CDR3 bases: TGCGCCAGCAGCCATGGACAGGGGAGAAACACCGGGGAGCTGTTTTTT.

CDR3 DNA sequence: TGTGCCAGCAGTGCCCAGGGACAGGGGCATGGCGGGGAGCTGTTTTTT. Translation: CASSAQGQGHGGELFF. The chain combines TRBV12-3 or TRBV12-4 with TRBJ2-2; TRBD1 aligns across 10 bases. CDR3 length equals 16 residues. The V segment lost 5 bases and the J segment 7 bases; nucleotides outside the gene matches: 10.

This clonotype was seen repeatedly, ten times or more. This chain uses TRBV12-5 with TRBJ1-1; D is unresolved. Trimming cost V 6 bases and J 2 bases, with 4 bases left between them. CDR3 length: 11 residues. In germline, CDR1 is LGHNT, CDR2 FRNRAP. The CDR3 bases are TGTGCTAGTGGGGTAAACACTGAAGCTTTCTTT. The encoded protein is CASGVNTEAFF.

The CDR3 nucleotides read TGTGCCAGCAGCGCCCGGGGACTAGCGTCCTACAATGAGCAGTTCTTC. Encoded protein: CASSARGLASYNEQFF. This chain joins TRBV28 and TRBJ2-1, with 10 bases fitting TRBD2. This CDR3 is built from 16 residues. CDR1 MDHEN and CDR2 SYDVKM come from the germline V gene. Losses at the gene ends were 6 bases for V and 1 base for J; bases not matched to a gene: 6.

Ten or more counts support this clonotype. The CDR3 is CASSPRTGNTEAFF. The DNA of the CDR3 is TGTGCCAGCAGCCCTCGGACAGGGAACACTGAAGCTTTCTTT. V gene TRBV3-1 combines with J gene TRBJ1-1, with 7 bases aligning to TRBD1. The CDR3 has 14 amino acids. V lost 4 bases and J lost 1; bases outside the gene matches: 3. Germline assignment: CDR1 LGHDT and CDR2 YNNKEL (reference sequence).

The chain combines TRBV10-3 with TRBJ1-1, with unresolved D. There are 17 residues in the CDR3. Germline loops: CDR1 ENHRY, CDR2 SYGVKD. The V end was cut by 2 bases, the J end by 0 bases, with 16 bases between. The DNA for the CDR3 is TGTGCCATCAGTGAGCGTGTAGGTCCTGATATGAACACTGAAGCTTTCTTT. Translation gives CAISERVGPDMNTEAFF.

This clonotype was observed a handful of times. This chain connects TRBV7-2 to TRBJ2-5, with TRBD1 identical over 12 bases. With 7 bases clipped from V and 4 bases from J, the junction kept 13 bases outside the gene matches. This CDR3 is 17 amino acids long. Germline CDR1 is SGHTA and CDR2 is FQGNSA. DNA of the CDR3: TGTGCCAGCATCCACCTCCCCGGGACAGGGGGCAGAGAGACCCAGTACTTC. Amino acid sequence: CASIHLPGTGGRETQYF.

The J gene is TRBJ1-1, the V gene TRBV11-3; no definite D call. Germline assignment: CDR1 SGHNT and CDR2 YENEEA. Trimming took 1 base from V and 1 from J, leaving 13 bases between them. The CDR3 covers 16 residues. The CDR3: CASSLAAFMANTEAFF. The CDR3 DNA sequence: TGTGCCAGCAGCTTAGCGGCTTTCATGGCGAACACTGAAGCTTTCTTT.

This clonotype was counted only a few times. The V gene is TRBV28, the J gene TRBJ1-6; TRBD1 matches 9 bases. The CDR3 sequence is 15 residues long. The germline V gene has CDR1 MDHEN and CDR2 SYDVKM. The V and J ends lost 10 bases and 4 bases, in that order; junction bases with no gene match: 8. The CDR3 sequence is CATTLGTGYNSPLHF. The DNA of the CDR3 is TGTGCCACTACACTCGGGACAGGGTATAATTCACCCCTCCACTTT.

This clonotype showed up many times. The rearrangement links TRBV6-2 or TRBV6-3 to TRBJ2-1; TRBD2 aligns across 8 bases. This CDR3 is 14 amino acids long. V was pared by 5 bases and J by 2 bases, with 2 bases of the junction left unmatched. CDR1 is MNHEY, CDR2 SVGEGT, per germline. CDR3 coding DNA: TGTGCCAGCAGTACCGGGGGGGCCTACAATGAGCAGTTCTTC. Its protein is CASSTGGAYNEQFF.

There are a few counts of this clonotype. V is TRBV5-1 and J is TRBJ2-2; D may be TRBD2 (5 bases). V gave up 3 bases and J gave up 3 bases, with 15 bases separating them. Germline V CDR1 and CDR2: SGHRS, YFSETQ. This CDR3 comprises 16 residues. Written as DNA, the CDR3 is TGCGCCAGCAGCTCGGGGTCAGAAACGTACACCGGGGAGCTGTTTTTT. This translates into CASSSGSETYTGELFF.

The rearrangement uses TRBV28 and TRBJ2-6; D call uncertain. The CDR3 totals 18 residues. Trimming pared 2 bases from V and 1 base from J, leaving 15 bases between. Germline CDR1 and CDR2: MDHEN and SYDVKM. The CDR3 DNA is TGTGCCAGCAGTTTACTTAGGCAGGTCTCATCTGGGGCCAACGTCCTGACTTTC. Protein: CASSLLRQVSSGANVLTF.

The sample holds many counts of this clonotype. This chain links TRBV28 with TRBJ1-4, with D possibly being TRBD1 (5 bases). Trimming pared 5 bases from V and 10 bases from J, leaving 20 bases between. Germline V gene lookup returns CDR1 MDHEN and CDR2 SYDVKM. The CDR3 spans 15 residues. The CDR3 DNA reads TGTGCCAGCAGTGGCACCTTGGGGCATTATCGAAAACTGTTTTTT. Protein: CASSGTLGHYRKLFF.

This clonotype was seen a few times. V usage is TRBV7-3 and J usage is TRBJ1-4, with D hard to call. The CDR3 runs to 16 residues. Trimming stripped 8 bases from V and 0 bases from J, with 16 bases between. CDR1 is SGHTA, CDR2 FQGTGA, per germline. The CDR3 is CASRLQETSTNEKLFF. The CDR3 DNA reads as TGTGCCAGCCGCCTTCAGGAGACCTCAACTAATGAAAAACTGTTTTTT.

The chain recombines TRBV2 with TRBJ2-5; D is undetermined. The ends were cut back, 3 bases at V and 3 bases at J, with 5 bases in the middle. Germline V gene data show CDR1 as SNHLY and CDR2 as FYNNEI. The CDR3 consists of 12 residues. This CDR3 is CASSEIEETQYF. As DNA, the CDR3 is TGTGCCAGCAGTGAGATCGAAGAGACCCAGTACTTC.

This chain connects TRBV6-1 to TRBJ2-7, with D perhaps matching TRBD1 (5 bases). Looked up from germline, CDR1 is MNHNS and CDR2 is SASEGT. CDR3 length: 16 amino acids. Trimming removed 7 bases from V and 0 bases from J, with 19 bases in between. CDR3 in DNA: TGTGCCAGCACTCCCAGTGGGGCCCTGGGCTCCTACGAGCAGTACTTC. Translation gives CASTPSGALGSYEQYF.

The J gene is TRBJ2-3, the V gene TRBV20-1; no firm D call. The CDR3 is 13 residues long. V lost 1 base to trimming and J lost 5 bases, with 10 bases between them. Germline V gives CDR1 DFQATT, CDR2 SNEGSKA (reference sequence). CDR3 DNA sequence: TGCAGTGCTAGAGGTTTAGCCGTAGATACGCAGTATTTT. Amino acids: CSARGLAVDTQYF.

The V call is TRBV20-1, the J call TRBJ2-1; 9 nucleotides align to TRBD2. Germline V gene sequence: CDR1 DFQATT, CDR2 SNEGSKA (reference sequence). J was trimmed by 0 bases and V by 3 bases; bases with no gene match: 15. The CDR3 runs 19 residues. CDR3 DNA: TGCAGTGCTAGCCGAAGAGGGGCTAGCGGGGATAGCTCCTACAATGAGCAGTTCTTC. Its protein is CSASRRGASGDSSYNEQFF.

A few counts support this clonotype. The chain has TRBV14 and TRBJ1-1, with 7 bases that match TRBD1. V gave up 4 bases and J gave up 6 bases; unmatched junction bases: 2. Germline V gives CDR1 SGHDN, CDR2 FVKESK. The CDR3 sequence is 12 residues long. The CDR3 sequence is CASSRDRAEAFF. The CDR3 region has the DNA TGTGCCAGCAGCCGCGACAGGGCTGAAGCTTTCTTT.

The sample holds a few counts of this clonotype. The J gene is TRBJ2-5, the V gene TRBV25-1; 11 bases line up with TRBD1. The CDR3 sequence is 13 residues long. The germline CDR1 and CDR2 sequences are MGHDK and SYGVNS. V dropped 8 bases and J dropped 7; count of bases not matched to a gene: 6. CDR3 coding DNA: TGTGCCAGCGGACAGGGGGCGGGTGGGACCCAGTACTTC. Encoded protein: CASGQGAGGTQYF.

The sample holds a few counts of this clonotype. V and J are TRBV7-2 and TRBJ2-3, with 12 positions matching TRBD2. CDR1 and CDR2 (germline): SGHTA, FQGNSA. With 3 bases clipped from V and 2 bases from J, the junction kept 6 bases outside the gene matches. CDR3 length equals 17 residues. The DNA for the CDR3 is TGTGCCAGCAGCTTCACGACTAGCGGGGGCCCCACAGATACGCAGTATTTT. This codes for CASSFTTSGGPTDTQYF.